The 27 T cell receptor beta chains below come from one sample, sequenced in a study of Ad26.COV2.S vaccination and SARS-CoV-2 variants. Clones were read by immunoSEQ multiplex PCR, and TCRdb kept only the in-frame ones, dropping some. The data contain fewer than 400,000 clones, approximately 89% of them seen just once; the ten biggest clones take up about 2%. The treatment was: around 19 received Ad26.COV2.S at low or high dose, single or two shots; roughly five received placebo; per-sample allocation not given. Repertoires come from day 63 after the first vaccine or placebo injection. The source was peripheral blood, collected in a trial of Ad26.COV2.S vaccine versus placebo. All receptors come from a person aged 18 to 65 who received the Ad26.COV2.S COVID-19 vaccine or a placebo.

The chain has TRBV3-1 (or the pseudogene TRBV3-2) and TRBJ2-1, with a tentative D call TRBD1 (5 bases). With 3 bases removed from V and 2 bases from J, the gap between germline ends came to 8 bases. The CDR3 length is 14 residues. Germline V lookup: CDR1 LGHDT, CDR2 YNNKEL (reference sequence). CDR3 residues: CASSQGLAYNEQFF. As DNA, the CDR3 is TGTGCCAGCAGCCAGGGGCTAGCCTACAATGAGCAGTTCTTC.

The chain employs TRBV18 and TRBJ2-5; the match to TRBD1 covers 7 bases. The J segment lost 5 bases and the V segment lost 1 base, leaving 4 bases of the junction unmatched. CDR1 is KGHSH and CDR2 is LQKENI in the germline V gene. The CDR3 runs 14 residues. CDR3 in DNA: TGTGCCAGCTCACCACGGCAGGGGGTTGAGACCCAGTACTTC. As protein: CASSPRQGVETQYF. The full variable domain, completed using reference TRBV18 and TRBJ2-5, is NAGVMQNPRHLVRRRGQEARLRCSPMKGHSHVYWYRQLPEEGLKFMVYLQKENIIDESGMPKERFSAEFPKEGPSILRIQQVVRGDSAAYFCASSPRQGVETQYFGPGTRLLVL.

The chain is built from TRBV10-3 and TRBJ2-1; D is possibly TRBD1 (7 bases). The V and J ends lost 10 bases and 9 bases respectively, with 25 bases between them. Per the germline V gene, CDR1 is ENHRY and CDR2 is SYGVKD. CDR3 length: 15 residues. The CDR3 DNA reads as TGTGCCACCAACCGTGGACAGGCAATGGAGGGTGAGCAGTTCTTC. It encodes CATNRGQAMEGEQFF.

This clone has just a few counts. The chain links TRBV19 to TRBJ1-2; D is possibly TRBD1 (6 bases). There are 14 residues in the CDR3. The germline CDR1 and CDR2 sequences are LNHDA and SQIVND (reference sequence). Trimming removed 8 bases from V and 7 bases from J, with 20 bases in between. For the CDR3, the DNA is TGTGCCAGTCGAACAGGGTCCGTTGGGAGTGGCTACACCTTC. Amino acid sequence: CASRTGSVGSGYTF.

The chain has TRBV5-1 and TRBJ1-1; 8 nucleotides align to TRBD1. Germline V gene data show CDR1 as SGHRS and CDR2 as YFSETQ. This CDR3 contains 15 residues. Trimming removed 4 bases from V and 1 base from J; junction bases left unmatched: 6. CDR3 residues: CASSPTGTGNTEAFF. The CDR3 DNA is TGCGCCAGCAGCCCGACCGGGACAGGGAACACTGAAGCTTTCTTT.

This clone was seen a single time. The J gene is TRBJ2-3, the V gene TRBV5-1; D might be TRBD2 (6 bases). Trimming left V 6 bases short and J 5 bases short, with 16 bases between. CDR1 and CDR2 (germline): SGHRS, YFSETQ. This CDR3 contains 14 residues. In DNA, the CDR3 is TGCGCCAGCACCCCCGGGGGTTCGGTAGATACGCAGTATTTT. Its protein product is CASTPGGSVDTQYF.

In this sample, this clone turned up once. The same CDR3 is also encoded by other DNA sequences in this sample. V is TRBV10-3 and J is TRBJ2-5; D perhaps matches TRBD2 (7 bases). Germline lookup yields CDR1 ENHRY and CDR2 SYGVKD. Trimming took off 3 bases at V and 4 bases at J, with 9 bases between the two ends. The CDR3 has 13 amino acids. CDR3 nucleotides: TGTGCCATCAGTGACGGGGGGCGAGAGACCCAGTACTTC. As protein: CAISDGGRETQYF.

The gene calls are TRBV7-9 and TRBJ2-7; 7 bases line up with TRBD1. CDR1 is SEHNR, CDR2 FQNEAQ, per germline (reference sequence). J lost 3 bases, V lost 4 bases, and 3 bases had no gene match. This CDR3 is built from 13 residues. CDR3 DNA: TGTGCCAGCAGCTCGGGACAGAACTACGAGCAGTACTTC. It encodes CASSSGQNYEQYF.

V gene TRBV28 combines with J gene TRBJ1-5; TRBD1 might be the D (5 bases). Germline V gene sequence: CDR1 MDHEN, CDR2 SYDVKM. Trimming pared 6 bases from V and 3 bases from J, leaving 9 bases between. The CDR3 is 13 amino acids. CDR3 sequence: CASRRQFNQPQHF. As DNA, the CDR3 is TGTGCCAGCAGACGACAGTTCAATCAGCCCCAGCATTTT.

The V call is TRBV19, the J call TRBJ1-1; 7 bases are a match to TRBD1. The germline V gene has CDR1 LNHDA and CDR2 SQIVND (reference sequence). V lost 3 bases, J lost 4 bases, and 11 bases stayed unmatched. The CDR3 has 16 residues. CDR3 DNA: TGTGCCAGTAGTATTTTTGAGGGGGCGCGGGGCACTGAAGCTTTCTTT. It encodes CASSIFEGARGTEAFF.

This CDR3 reads CASSFQSGYEQYF. CDR3 DNA sequence: TGCGCCAGCAGCTTCCAAAGCGGCTACGAGCAGTACTTC. The chain carries TRBV5-1 and TRBJ2-7, with D possibly matching TRBD2 (5 bases). The CDR3 runs to 13 residues. The V gene's germline CDR1 is SGHRS and CDR2 YFSETQ. The germline V and J ends were trimmed by 2 bases and 3 bases, with 9 bases remaining between them.

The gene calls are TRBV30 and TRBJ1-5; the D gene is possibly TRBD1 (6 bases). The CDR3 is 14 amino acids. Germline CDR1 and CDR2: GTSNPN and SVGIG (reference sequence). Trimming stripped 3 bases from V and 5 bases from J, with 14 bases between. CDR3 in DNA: TGTGCCTGGAGCCCGGGGGCATTATATCAGCCCCAGCATTTT. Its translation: CAWSPGALYQPQHF. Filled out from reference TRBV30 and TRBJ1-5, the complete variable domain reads SQTIHQWPATLVQPVGSPLSLECTVEGTSNPNLYWYRQAAGRGLQLLFYSVGIGQISSEVPQNLSASRPQDRQFILSSKKLLLSDSGFYLCAWSPGALYQPQHFGDGTRLSIL.

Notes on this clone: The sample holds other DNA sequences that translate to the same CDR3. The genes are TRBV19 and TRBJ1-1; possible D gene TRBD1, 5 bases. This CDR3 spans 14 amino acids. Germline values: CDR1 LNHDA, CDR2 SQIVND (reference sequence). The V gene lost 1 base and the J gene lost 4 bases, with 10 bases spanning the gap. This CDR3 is CASSIGGRGTEAFF. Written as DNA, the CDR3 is TGTGCCAGTAGTATAGGGGGTAGGGGCACTGAAGCTTTCTTT.

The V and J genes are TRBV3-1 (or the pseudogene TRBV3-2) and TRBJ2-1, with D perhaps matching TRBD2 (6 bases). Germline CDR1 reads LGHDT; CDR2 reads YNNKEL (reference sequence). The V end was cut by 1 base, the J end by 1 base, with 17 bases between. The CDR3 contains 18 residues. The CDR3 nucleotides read TGTGCCAGCAGCCAAGGAATTACGGGGGACCCTTCCTACAATGAGCAGTTCTTC. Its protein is CASSQGITGDPSYNEQFF.

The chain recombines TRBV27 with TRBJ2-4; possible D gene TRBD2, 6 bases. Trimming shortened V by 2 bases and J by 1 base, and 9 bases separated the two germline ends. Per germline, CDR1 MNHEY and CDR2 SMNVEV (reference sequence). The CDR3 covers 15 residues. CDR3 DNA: TGTGCCAGCAGTTTAGCGGGGCACGCCAAAAACATTCAGTACTTC. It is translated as CASSLAGHAKNIQYF.

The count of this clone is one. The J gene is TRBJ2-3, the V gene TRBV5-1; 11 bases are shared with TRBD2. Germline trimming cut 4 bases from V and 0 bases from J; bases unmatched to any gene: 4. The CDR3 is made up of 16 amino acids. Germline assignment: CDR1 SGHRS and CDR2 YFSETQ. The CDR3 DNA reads TGCGCCAGCAGCCAGGGACTAGCGGTTAGCACAGATACGCAGTATTTT. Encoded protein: CASSQGLAVSTDTQYF.

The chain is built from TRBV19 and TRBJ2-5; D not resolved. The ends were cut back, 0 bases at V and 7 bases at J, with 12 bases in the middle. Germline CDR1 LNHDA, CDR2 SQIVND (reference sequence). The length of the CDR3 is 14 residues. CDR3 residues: CASSIDRRPGTQYF. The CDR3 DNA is TGTGCCAGTAGTATAGATCGGAGACCGGGGACCCAGTACTTC.

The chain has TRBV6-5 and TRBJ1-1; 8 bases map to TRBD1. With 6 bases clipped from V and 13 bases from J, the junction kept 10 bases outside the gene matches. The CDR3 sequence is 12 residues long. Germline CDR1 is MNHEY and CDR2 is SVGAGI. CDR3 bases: TGTGCCAGCAGGACAGGGGCAAATAAGGATTTCTTT. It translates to CASRTGANKDFF.

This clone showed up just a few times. CDR3 sequence reads: CASSRTGGSGNTIYF. In nucleotides, the CDR3 is TGTGCCAGCAGTCGGACAGGGGGGTCTGGAAACACCATATATTTT. The chain carries TRBV6-5 and TRBJ1-3; 10 nucleotides agree with TRBD1. With 5 bases clipped from V and 1 base from J, the junction kept 2 bases outside the gene matches. This CDR3 is 15 amino acids long. Germline CDR1 reads MNHEY; CDR2 reads SVGAGI.

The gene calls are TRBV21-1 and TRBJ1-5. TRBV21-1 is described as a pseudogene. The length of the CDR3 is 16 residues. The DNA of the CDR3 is TGTGCCAGCAGCAATGTGGGGGGTTGGAGCAATCAGCCCCAGCATTTT. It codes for CASSNVGGWSNQPQHF.

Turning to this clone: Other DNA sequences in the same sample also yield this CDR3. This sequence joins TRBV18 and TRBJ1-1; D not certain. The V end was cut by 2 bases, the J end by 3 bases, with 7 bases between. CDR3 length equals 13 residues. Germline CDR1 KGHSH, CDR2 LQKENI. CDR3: CASSPRVDTEAFF. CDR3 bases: TGTGCCAGCTCACCAAGAGTGGACACTGAAGCTTTCTTT.

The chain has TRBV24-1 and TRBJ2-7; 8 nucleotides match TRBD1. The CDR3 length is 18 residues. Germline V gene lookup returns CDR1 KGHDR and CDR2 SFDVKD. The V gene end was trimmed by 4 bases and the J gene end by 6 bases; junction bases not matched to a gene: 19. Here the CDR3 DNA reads TGTGCCACCAGTGACCGGACAGGGTTTCGTCCTATATTATTCGAGCAGTACTTC. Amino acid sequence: CATSDRTGFRPILFEQYF.

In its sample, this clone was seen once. The DNA for the CDR3 is TGTGCCAGTAGTAGGACTAGCGGGACCTACGAGCAGTACTTC. Translated: CASSRTSGTYEQYF. The chain recombines TRBV19 with TRBJ2-7; 12 bases are a match to TRBD2. Germline CDR1 and CDR2: LNHDA and SQIVND (reference sequence). This CDR3 is 14 amino acids long. Trimming at V came to 4 bases and at J to 2 bases, leaving 0 bases not matched to a gene.

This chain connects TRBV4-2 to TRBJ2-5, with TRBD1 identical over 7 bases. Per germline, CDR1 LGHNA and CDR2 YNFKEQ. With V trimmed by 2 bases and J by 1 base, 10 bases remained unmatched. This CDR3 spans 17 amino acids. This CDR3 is CASSQSPERTGQETQYF. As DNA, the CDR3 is TGTGCCAGCAGCCAATCTCCCGAAAGGACAGGCCAAGAGACCCAGTACTTC.

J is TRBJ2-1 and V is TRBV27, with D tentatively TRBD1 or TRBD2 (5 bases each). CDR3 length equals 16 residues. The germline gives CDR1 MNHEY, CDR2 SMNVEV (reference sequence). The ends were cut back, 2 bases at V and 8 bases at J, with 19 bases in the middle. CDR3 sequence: CASSLIWGKRADEQFF. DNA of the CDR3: TGTGCCAGCAGTTTAATTTGGGGGAAGCGAGCTGATGAGCAGTTCTTC.

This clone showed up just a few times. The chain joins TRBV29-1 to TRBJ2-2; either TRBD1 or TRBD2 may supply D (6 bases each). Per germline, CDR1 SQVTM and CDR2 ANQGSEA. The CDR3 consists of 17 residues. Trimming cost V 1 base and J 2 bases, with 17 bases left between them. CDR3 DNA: TGCAGCGTTGAAGGGGGGGAGGCAGGGGTCAACACCGGGGAGCTGTTTTTT. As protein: CSVEGGEAGVNTGELFF.

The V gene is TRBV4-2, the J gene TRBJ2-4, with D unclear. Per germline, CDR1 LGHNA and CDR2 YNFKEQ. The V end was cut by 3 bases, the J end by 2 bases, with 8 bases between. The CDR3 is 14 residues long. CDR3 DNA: TGTGCCAGCAGCCATGAAGGGCCCAAAAACATTCAGTACTTC. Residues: CASSHEGPKNIQYF.